A selection of T cell receptor beta chains follows, all from one sample in a study of T cell responses to AZD1222 COVID-19 vaccine. Clones were sequenced by immunoSEQ multiplex PCR, and TCRdb holds only the in-frame ones, with some missing. The sample contains some 130,000 clones, more than 75% of which appear only once. The sequences come from peripheral blood, collected 28 days after the second AZD1222 dose. These receptor sequences come from an adult who received the AZD1222 COVID-19 vaccine. CDR3s include the opening cysteine and the closing phenylalanine or tryptophan. The D gene is left open where the match is weak. Size tells how often a clone was seen (once, few, many) or the class of an expanded clone, and some rows leave it out.

j_call	v_call	d_call	clone_size	cdr3_nt	cdr3_aa
TRBJ2-3	TRBV7-9	.	.	TGTGCCAGCAGCTTTTCAGGGAGTACAGATACGCAGTATTTT	CASSFSGSTDTQYF
TRBJ2-1	TRBV5-1	TRBD2	.	TGCGCCAGCAGCTTGCTGGCGGGAGCTTACAATGAGCAGTTCTTC	CASSLLAGAYNEQFF
TRBJ1-1	TRBV5-6	.	.	TGTGCCAGCAGCTTTGGGGGCAGTCTCATGAACACTGAAGCTTTCTTT	CASSFGGSLMNTEAFF
TRBJ2-5	TRBV7-6	TRBD2	.	TGTGCCAGCAGCGTCACTAGCGGGAGGGTGGGAGAGACCCAGTACTTC	CASSVTSGRVGETQYF
TRBJ1-6	TRBV28	.	.	TGTGCCAGCAGCACCGAGACACTGGCTAATTCACCCCTCCACTTT	CASSTETLANSPLHF
TRBJ2-3	TRBV28	TRBD2	.	TGTGCCAGCAGGGGGACTAGCGGGTGGAGTAAAGGGACGCAGTATTTT	CASRGTSGWSKGTQYF
TRBJ2-3	TRBV5-1	.	few	TGCGCCAGCAGTAGACGAGGGGGGTCAAGCACAGATACGCAGTATTTT	CASSRRGGSSTDTQYF
TRBJ1-1	TRBV4-1	.	once	TGCGCCAGCAGCCAAAGTGTTTTAGGGTGGGACACTGAAGCTTTCTTT	CASSQSVLGWDTEAFF
TRBJ2-1	TRBV7-8	.	.	TGTGCCAGCAGCTTAGCGTCGAGACAGCTCGACAATGAGCAGTTCTTC	CASSLASRQLDNEQFF
TRBJ2-7	TRBV12-3/TRBV12-4	.	.	TGTGCCAGCAGTCGGGACCGAGGCTACGAGCAGTACTTC	CASSRDRGYEQYF
TRBJ1-4	TRBV28	.	.	TGTGCCAGCAGTCCCGGGGGAGGGACGAATGAAAAACTGTTTTTT	CASSPGGGTNEKLFF
TRBJ1-2	TRBV20-1	.	.	TGCAGTGCTAGTATACAGGGCGGGAACTATGGCTACACCTTC	CSASIQGGNYGYTF
TRBJ1-1	TRBV5-6	TRBD1	.	TGTGCCAGCAGCCTCCTCGGACAGGGCCACGGAACTGAAGCTTTCTTT	CASSLLGQGHGTEAFF
TRBJ2-7	TRBV9	.	once	TGTGCCAGCAGCGAAAGCCCGGCATCTACGGCTAGCGAGCAGTACTTC	CASSESPASTASEQYF
TRBJ1-3	TRBV11-2	.	.	TGTGCCAGCAGCTTAGAAATCGTGAGGGGTCCCGGAAACACCATATATTTT	CASSLEIVRGPGNTIYF
TRBJ1-5	TRBV18	.	once	TGTGCCAGCTCACCAGACGGGCCCTATCAGCCCCAGCATTTT	CASSPDGPYQPQHF
TRBJ2-3	TRBV21-1	.	.	TGTGCCAGCAGCAAACGTGGGAATACGACAGATACGCAGTATTTT	CASSKRGNTTDTQYF
TRBJ2-5	TRBV28	TRBD1	.	TGTGCCAGCAGTTTATGGGGACAGGGGACCTCGGAGACCCAGTACTTC	CASSLWGQGTSETQYF
TRBJ2-7	TRBV5-1	.	.	TGCGCCAGCAGCCCTAACACGGGCTCCTACGAGCAGTACTTC	CASSPNTGSYEQYF
TRBJ2-1	TRBV7-7	.	.	TGTGCTAGCAGCGTCAGCCTGGGGCCCCTGGGGGAGCAGTTCTTC	CASSVSLGPLGEQFF
TRBJ2-1	TRBV6-4	.	.	TGTGCCAGCAGTGAGAGCGCGGGTTCCAATGAGCAGTTCTTC	CASSESAGSNEQFF
TRBJ2-1	TRBV6-2/TRBV6-3	TRBD2	.	TGTGCCAGCAGTTTACTAGCGGGAGTCGGATCCTACAATGAGCAGTTCTTC	CASSLLAGVGSYNEQFF
TRBJ1-6	TRBV6-1	.	.	TGTGCCAGCAGTGAAGGGGTCCGTTTGGGCTCTTTGTTT	CASSEGVRLGSLF
TRBJ1-3	TRBV28	.	.	TGTGCCAGCAGTTTTGATAGGAGCGGAAACACCATATATTTT	CASSFDRSGNTIYF
TRBJ1-6	TRBV5-1	.	.	TGCGCCAGCAGCTCCCGGGGCGATAATTCACCCCTCCACTTT	CASSSRGDNSPLHF
TRBJ1-1	TRBV12-5	.	.	TGTGCTAGTGGAGGACGGACCACAGTGCACACTGAAGCTTTCTTT	CASGGRTTVHTEAFF
TRBJ1-1	TRBV6-5	TRBD1	.	TGTGCCAGCACCCTAACTTTGGACAGGGGCACTGAAGCTTTCTTT	CASTLTLDRGTEAFF
TRBJ1-1	TRBV2	.	.	TGTGCCAGCAGTGAAGCGGGGTATTGGGTGGGCACTGAAGCTTTCTTT	CASSEAGYWVGTEAFF
TRBJ2-7	TRBV3-1/TRBV3-2	TRBD1	.	TGTGCCAGCAGCCAAGGGGACAGGGCCTACGAGCAGTACTTC	CASSQGDRAYEQYF
TRBJ1-1	TRBV5-1	TRBD1	.	TGCGCCAGCAGCCAAATACCGACAGGGACGGACACTGAAGCTTTCTTT	CASSQIPTGTDTEAFF
TRBJ1-1	TRBV3-1/TRBV3-2	.	.	TGTGCCAGCAGCCCCCCTCCACAGGGAACAACTGAAGCTTTCTTT	CASSPPPQGTTEAFF
TRBJ2-5	TRBV5-8	.	once	TGTGCCAGCAGCTTGGCTACAGAGACCCAGTACTTC	CASSLATETQYF
TRBJ1-2	TRBV29-1	.	.	TGCAGCCCCCAGAGGGAGCGGTATGGCTACACCTTC	CSPQRERYGYTF
TRBJ1-1	TRBV29-1	.	.	TGCAGCGTCGCCGATGGGGGGCTCACTGAAGCTTTCTTT	CSVADGGLTEAFF
TRBJ2-1	TRBV11-2	.	.	TGTGCCAGCAGCTTCGCTAGCGCCACCTACAATGAGCAGTTCTTC	CASSFASATYNEQFF
TRBJ2-3	TRBV4-1	TRBD2	.	TGCGCCAGCAGCCAAGAAAGCGGGAGCCATGGTAGGATCCCAGATACGCAGTATTTT	CASSQESGSHGRIPDTQYF
TRBJ1-4	TRBV4-2	.	.	TGTGCCAGCAGCCCTACTAATGAAAAACTGTTTTTT	CASSPTNEKLFF
TRBJ2-3	TRBV24-1	.	.	TGTGCCACCAGTGATTTCAGGGGAGATACGCAGTATTTT	CATSDFRGDTQYF
TRBJ2-3	TRBV5-5	TRBD1	.	TGTGCCAGCAGCTTGCGGGACAGGGGTTTCACAGATACGCAGTATTTT	CASSLRDRGFTDTQYF
TRBJ1-2	TRBV2	.	.	TGTGCCAGCAGGCGGACAATAAGCGACACCTTC	CASRRTISDTF
TRBJ2-3	TRBV5-6	.	few	TGTGCCAGCAGTACCCCGGGACCCCGGTACCTCACAGATACGCAGTATTTT	CASSTPGPRYLTDTQYF
TRBJ1-1	TRBV9	TRBD1	.	TGTGCCAGCAGCGTAGGGACAGGGGGATTGAACACTGAAGCTTTCTTT	CASSVGTGGLNTEAFF
TRBJ1-2	TRBV28	.	.	TGTGCCAGCAGTTTGAGGGTTCAGAAGGGCTACACCTTC	CASSLRVQKGYTF
TRBJ1-1	TRBV29-1	.	.	TGCAGCGTTGATCCAGGGCGAAACACTGAAGCTTTCTTT	CSVDPGRNTEAFF
TRBJ2-3	TRBV30	.	.	TGTGCCTGGAGTGTACTCCTACCAGGGGATGGCACAGATACGCAGTATTTT	CAWSVLLPGDGTDTQYF
TRBJ1-6	TRBV27	.	.	TGTGCCAGCAGGGGACATAATAATTCACCCCTCCACTTT	CASRGHNNSPLHF
TRBJ2-7	TRBV5-6	.	.	TGTGCCAGCAGCTTGGGTCTATACGAGCAGTACTTC	CASSLGLYEQYF
TRBJ2-7	TRBV4-1	TRBD1	.	TGCGCCAGCAGCCCCGGGACAGGGGGAGTTTGGGGGCAGTACTTC	CASSPGTGGVWGQYF
TRBJ2-2	TRBV5-1	.	.	TGCGCCATTACGGACCAGAACACCGGGGAGCTGTTTTTT	CAITDQNTGELFF
TRBJ2-3	TRBV27	.	.	TGTGCCAGCAGTTTGTACGGGGATGATACGCAGTATTTT	CASSLYGDDTQYF
TRBJ2-2	TRBV5-1	TRBD2	.	TGCGCCAGCAGCAGACTAGCGGGAGTTGAAACCGGGGAGCTGTTTTTT	CASSRLAGVETGELFF